Shown below are 10 T cell receptor beta chains from a single sample sequenced in a study of T-cell memory formation after mild COVID-19. TCRdb used MiXCR to reprocess the 5' RACE reads, holding one entry per CDR3 protein. Altogether around 300,000 distinct CDR3 sequences are present, roughly 13% being singletons, with the ten largest covering 22%. Sequenced input: PBMCs or a T cell subset sorted from them (not recorded which). These receptors were obtained from a man younger than 30 who had mild COVID-19 (a few samples of this study predate the infection). Cell type and time point are not known.

The chain is built from TRBV7-9 and TRBJ2-3; perhaps TRBD2 as D (6 bases). From germline, CDR1 is SEHNR and CDR2 FQNEAQ (reference sequence). V lost 0 bases and J lost 5, with 12 bases in between. The CDR3 extends over 15 amino acids. The CDR3 coding sequence is TGTGCCAGCAGCTTAGCGGGGGGAACCCGAGATACGCAGTATTTT. Translation gives CASSLAGGTRDTQYF.

V is TRBV7-9 and J is TRBJ2-5; 8 positions match TRBD1. CDR1 is SEHNR, CDR2 FQNEAQ, per germline (reference sequence). CDR3 length: 15 amino acids. The V segment lost 5 bases and the J segment 3 bases; nucleotides outside the gene matches: 8. The DNA of the CDR3 is TGTGCCAGCAGCCCATGGAACAGGGGGAAAGAGACCCAGTACTTC. Translated, it gives CASSPWNRGKETQYF.

This clonotype was counted many times. V usage is TRBV7-9 and J usage is TRBJ1-1; the D is unclear. With 2 bases removed from V and 7 bases from J, the gap between germline ends came to 17 bases. CDR1 is SEHNR, CDR2 FQNEAQ, per germline (reference sequence). This CDR3 comprises 15 residues. CDR3 amino acids: CASSLSPRTVSEAFF. The CDR3, as DNA: TGTGCCAGCAGCTTAAGTCCGCGGACTGTCAGTGAAGCTTTCTTT.

This clonotype came up a few times. Mismatch with germline at one junction end may stem from a read error. This rearrangement joins TRBV7-8 to TRBJ2-3; no clear D. The CDR3 runs to 14 residues. Germline V gene sequence: CDR1 SGHVS, CDR2 FQNEAQ. CDR3 loop: CASGLTPYTDTQYF. The CDR3, as DNA: TGTGCCAGCGGCTTGACCCCCTACACAGATACGCAGTATTTT.

CDR3 nucleotides: TGTGCCAGCAGTTATCGGGGCCAATACAAAGACTACGAGCAGTACTTC. This encodes CASSYRGQYKDYEQYF. The V gene is TRBV6-5, the J gene TRBJ2-7; the D call may be TRBD1 or TRBD2 (5 bases each). V dropped 3 bases and J dropped 3 bases, with 18 bases sitting between them. Germline V gene lookup returns CDR1 MNHEY and CDR2 SVGAGI. This CDR3 comprises 16 residues.

The table lists this clonotype with a few counts. The chain employs TRBV3-1 and TRBJ1-1; D is undetermined. Germline-derived CDR1 and CDR2 are LGHDT and YNNKEL (reference sequence). Trimming stripped 0 bases from V and 11 bases from J, with 16 bases between. The CDR3 sequence is 14 residues long. CDR3 in DNA: TGTGCCAGCAGCCAAGACCCCGGGATGCCGAACGCTTTCTTT. This encodes CASSQDPGMPNAFF.

The chain recombines TRBV28 with TRBJ1-2; 8 bases align to TRBD1. With 6 bases clipped from V and 2 bases from J, the junction kept 2 bases outside the gene matches. This CDR3 is built from 13 residues. The germline CDR1 and CDR2 sequences are MDHEN and SYDVKM. Here the CDR3 DNA reads TGTGCCAGCAGCAGACAGGGGAACTATGGCTACACCTTC. It codes for CASSRQGNYGYTF.

This clonotype was counted at least ten times. The chain has TRBV9 and TRBJ2-1; TRBD2 aligns across 7 bases. This CDR3 has 14 amino acids. V lost 3 bases, J lost 3 bases, and 3 bases stayed unmatched. Germline V CDR1 and CDR2: SGDLS, YYNGEE. The CDR3: CASSDGGGYNEQFF. DNA for the CDR3: TGTGCCAGCAGCGATGGGGGGGGCTACAATGAGCAGTTCTTC.

V usage is TRBV7-2 and J usage is TRBJ2-5; D not certain. V lost 1 base, J lost 4 bases, and 16 bases lay in between. Germline V gene lookup returns CDR1 SGHTA and CDR2 FQGNSA. CDR3 length: 16 amino acids. CDR3 sequence reads: CASSLGLAGFGETQYF. CDR3 DNA sequence: TGTGCCAGCAGCTTAGGATTGGCAGGATTCGGAGAGACCCAGTACTTC.

This clonotype was recorded at least ten times. This chain links TRBV20-1 with TRBJ2-5, with 8 bases aligning to TRBD2. Looked up from germline, CDR1 is DFQATT and CDR2 is SNEGSKA (reference sequence). The CDR3 contains 14 residues. V gave up 5 bases and J gave up 2 bases; unmatched junction bases: 7. DNA for the CDR3: TGCAGTGCTCCGCGGGGGGCCAGGCAAGAGACCCAGTACTTC. Translation: CSAPRGARQETQYF.